The 27 T cell receptor beta chains in this list originate from one sample, sequenced in a study of STAT5B mutations in CD4+ large granular lymphocyte leukemia. Clones were sequenced by immunoSEQ multiplex PCR, and TCRdb holds only the in-frame ones, with some missing. The sample has tens of thousands of clones; approximately 72% are singletons. The sample consisted of CD4+ T cells from blood buffy coats. These receptors all stem from a human donor in good health.

The chain is built from TRBV6-1 and TRBJ2-5; the match to TRBD1 covers 8 bases. The CDR3 is made up of 14 amino acids. The germline gives CDR1 MNHNS, CDR2 SASEGT. The V gene end was trimmed by 6 bases and the J gene end by 3 bases; junction bases not matched to a gene: 6. The CDR3 coding sequence is TGTGCCAGCAGGGAACAGGGGGGAAAAGAGACCCAGTACTTC. Residues: CASREQGGKETQYF.

The gene calls are TRBV2 and TRBJ1-6; no clear D. Germline V gene sequence: CDR1 SNHLY, CDR2 FYNNEI. V lost 7 bases and J 6 bases, leaving 13 bases between the germline ends. CDR3 size: 14 residues. The CDR3 DNA reads TGTGCCAGCAAGTCCGAGACTCTTAATTCACCCCTCCACTTT. This gives the protein CASKSETLNSPLHF.

V and J are TRBV19 and TRBJ2-1, with 9 bases lining up with TRBD2. This CDR3 has 17 residues. CDR1 is LNHDA, CDR2 SQIVND, per germline (reference sequence). Germline trimming cut 1 base from V and 5 bases from J; bases unmatched to any gene: 9. The CDR3 DNA follows: TGTGCCAGTAGTATAGGGGGAAGCGGGAGGAAGAACAATGAGCAGTTCTTC. This gives the protein CASSIGGSGRKNNEQFF.

The rearrangement links TRBV18 to TRBJ2-3, with D tentatively TRBD1 (6 bases). Trimming shortened V by 6 bases and J by 2 bases, and 15 bases separated the two germline ends. The CDR3 has 15 residues. Germline lookup yields CDR1 KGHSH and CDR2 LQKENI. CDR3 DNA sequence: TGTGCCAGCTCGCTTAACAGGGACCCCACAGATACGCAGTATTTT. The encoded protein is CASSLNRDPTDTQYF.

The chain has TRBV9 and TRBJ2-3; 11 nucleotides line up with TRBD2. Germline trimming cut 0 bases from V and 2 bases from J; bases unmatched to any gene: 5. There are 17 residues in the CDR3. The germline V gene has CDR1 SGDLS and CDR2 YYNGEE. This chain's CDR3 is CASSVGGTSGFTDTQYF. DNA of the CDR3: TGTGCCAGCAGCGTAGGGGGGACTAGCGGTTTCACAGATACGCAGTATTTT.

To note about this clone: In the same sample, other DNA sequences code for this CDR3. The chain uses TRBV6-6 and TRBJ2-7, with 8 bases identical to TRBD2. Germline values: CDR1 MNHNY, CDR2 SVGAGI (reference sequence). V lost 2 bases and J lost 6; bases outside the gene matches: 9. The CDR3 totals 15 residues. CDR3 in amino acids: CASSYGWTGGSEQYF. CDR3 in DNA: TGTGCCAGCAGTTACGGGTGGACGGGGGGGAGCGAGCAGTACTTC.

This chain joins TRBV5-4 and TRBJ1-1; 10 bases fit TRBD1. Looked up from germline, CDR1 is SGHNT and CDR2 is YYREEE (reference sequence). Trimming cost V 2 bases and J 5 bases; bases outside gene matches: 6. The CDR3 length is 15 residues. The CDR3: CASSLPGQGPTEAFF. The CDR3 nucleotides read TGTGCCAGCAGCTTACCGGGACAGGGGCCTACTGAAGCTTTCTTT.

V and J are TRBV12-5 and TRBJ1-1; D unclear. Trimming removed 6 bases from V and 4 bases from J, with 15 bases in between. CDR1 is LGHNT and CDR2 is FRNRAP in the germline V gene. The CDR3 spans 14 residues. CDR3 sequence reads: CASGASGIATEAFF. In nucleotides, the CDR3 is TGTGCTAGTGGAGCCAGCGGGATCGCCACTGAAGCTTTCTTT.

The chain uses TRBV2 and TRBJ2-5, with TRBD2 matching 10 bases. The end of the DNA aligns better with TRBJ2-7, so the J call may be wrong. The CDR3 covers 17 residues. From germline, CDR1 is SNHLY and CDR2 FYNNEI. CDR3 bases: TGTGCCAGCAGTCACCTAGCCGCACTAGCGGGACTGTACGAGCAGTACTTC. As protein: CASSHLAALAGLYEQYF.

The rearrangement links TRBV7-9 to TRBJ2-3, with 9 bases aligning to TRBD2. Trimming took 0 bases from V and 2 from J; bases not matched to a gene: 9. Germline V gives CDR1 SEHNR, CDR2 FQNEAQ (reference sequence). This CDR3 region has 18 residues. CDR3 DNA sequence: TGTGCCAGCAGCTTAGCTTTTGAGTCTAGCGGGAACACAGATACGCAGTATTTT. This sequence encodes CASSLAFESSGNTDTQYF.

The chain links TRBV18 to TRBJ1-4; possibly TRBD1 for D (5 bases). V was shortened by 2 bases and J by 6 bases, with 16 bases between the two germline ends. Germline CDR1 KGHSH, CDR2 LQKENI. The CDR3 loop spans 16 amino acids. The CDR3 reads CASSPRAGSFDEKLFF. Here the CDR3 DNA reads TGTGCCAGCTCACCAAGGGCAGGGTCCTTTGATGAAAAACTGTTTTTT. The complete variable domain, with remaining parts taken from reference TRBV18 and TRBJ1-4, reads NAGVMQNPRHLVRRRGQEARLRCSPMKGHSHVYWYRQLPEEGLKFMVYLQKENIIDESGMPKERFSAEFPKEGPSILRIQQVVRGDSAAYFCASSPRAGSFDEKLFFGSGTQLSVL.

The J gene is TRBJ2-2, the V gene TRBV7-2; D remains unclear. CDR1 is SGHTA, CDR2 FQGNSA, per germline. The CDR3 has 14 amino acids. The V end lost 6 bases, the J end lost 4 bases, and 12 bases lay between the germline ends. The CDR3 DNA reads TGTGCCAGCAGGCCCGACACTTTCACCGGGGAGCTGTTTTTT. This translates into CASRPDTFTGELFF. Combining the CDR3 with reference TRBV7-2 and TRBJ2-2 gives the whole variable domain GAGVSQSPSNKVTEKGKDVELRCDPISGHTALYWYRQSLGQGLEFLIYFQGNSAPDKSGLPSDRFSAERTGGSVSTLTIQRTQQEDSAVYLCASRPDTFTGELFFGEGSRLTVL.

This sequence joins TRBV7-9 and TRBJ1-1, with unresolved D. V lost 4 bases and J 1 base, leaving 10 bases between the germline ends. The germline V gene encodes CDR1 SEHNR and CDR2 FQNEAQ (reference sequence). The CDR3 consists of 14 residues. The CDR3 region has the DNA TGTGCCAGCAGCTCGGGCAGCACGAACACTGAAGCTTTCTTT. It yields the protein CASSSGSTNTEAFF.

This sequence joins TRBV6-1 and TRBJ1-1; D is unclear. Trimming removed 7 bases at V and 4 bases at J, with 13 bases between. The germline V gene encodes CDR1 MNHNS and CDR2 SASEGT. This CDR3 contains 13 residues. As DNA, the CDR3 is TGTGCCAGCACCTCTAGGATGGGCACTGAAGCTTTCTTT. Encoded protein: CASTSRMGTEAFF.

The V and J genes are TRBV18 and TRBJ2-5; 7 bases map to TRBD1. Per the germline V gene, CDR1 is KGHSH and CDR2 is LQKENI. V lost 0 bases and J lost 1; bases outside the gene matches: 2. The CDR3 consists of 15 residues. The CDR3, as DNA: TGTGCCAGCTCACCACCGACAGGGCTCCAAGAGACCCAGTACTTC. Protein sequence: CASSPPTGLQETQYF.

This chain joins TRBV19 and TRBJ2-1; D is perhaps TRBD1 or TRBD2 (5 bases each). This CDR3 contains 14 residues. V lost 7 bases and J lost 8, with 18 bases in between. CDR1 LNHDA and CDR2 SQIVND come from the germline V gene (reference sequence). The CDR3 reads CASTHAGRGDEQFF. The CDR3 DNA reads as TGTGCCAGTACCCACGCAGGGCGAGGGGATGAGCAGTTCTTC.

The chain is built from TRBV2 and TRBJ2-1; D is undetermined. This CDR3 is built from 15 residues. V lost 1 base and J lost 0, with 7 bases in between. Looked up from germline, CDR1 is SNHLY and CDR2 is FYNNEI. In DNA, the CDR3 is TGTGCCAGCAGTGAAGACAGAGGCTCCTACAATGAGCAGTTCTTC. Protein sequence: CASSEDRGSYNEQFF.

The V call is TRBV5-6, the J call TRBJ2-7; 11 positions match TRBD2. The CDR3 loop spans 15 amino acids. Germline CDR1 is SGHDT and CDR2 is YYEEEE. The junction had 7 bases not matched to a gene; V was cut back by 4 bases and J by 4 bases. The CDR3 sequence: CASSPVAGGRYEQYF. In nucleotides, the CDR3 is TGTGCCAGCAGCCCAGTAGCGGGGGGGCGGTACGAGCAGTACTTC.

This chain links TRBV5-5 with TRBJ1-2; 7 bases are shared with TRBD1. Trimming cost V 1 base and J 6 bases; bases outside gene matches: 3. Germline CDR1 is SGHKS and CDR2 is YYEKEE (reference sequence). The CDR3 is made up of 13 amino acids. The CDR3 sequence: CASSLTGVDGYTF. The CDR3 DNA reads TGTGCCAGCAGCTTGACAGGGGTGGATGGCTACACCTTC.

The V gene is TRBV5-6, the J gene TRBJ2-7; D unclear. The CDR3 contains 11 residues. Germline V lookup: CDR1 SGHDT, CDR2 YYEEEE. Trimming took off 1 base at V and 7 bases at J, with 6 bases between the two ends. CDR3 sequence reads: CASSLWGEQYF. The CDR3, as DNA: TGTGCCAGCAGCTTGTGGGGTGAGCAGTACTTC.

In its sample, this clone was seen a few times. This sequence joins TRBV30 and TRBJ1-1; possible D gene TRBD1, 5 bases. This CDR3 has 13 amino acids. V was cut by 5 bases and J by 6 bases, with 16 bases left in between. Germline values: CDR1 GTSNPN, CDR2 SVGIG (reference sequence). The CDR3, as DNA: TGTGCCTGGGTGGGACGCCCGAAGCCTGAAGCTTTCTTT. This sequence encodes CAWVGRPKPEAFF. Full variable domain (outside the CDR3, taken from reference TRBV30 and TRBJ1-1): SQTIHQWPATLVQPVGSPLSLECTVEGTSNPNLYWYRQAAGRGLQLLFYSVGIGQISSEVPQNLSASRPQDRQFILSSKKLLLSDSGFYLCAWVGRPKPEAFFGQGTRLTVV.

The chain joins TRBV18 to TRBJ2-5; 9 bases agree with TRBD2. Trimming took 1 base from V and 1 from J; bases not matched to a gene: 4. Germline-derived CDR1 and CDR2 are KGHSH and LQKENI. This CDR3 spans 16 amino acids. In DNA, the CDR3 is TGTGCCAGCTCACCACGCGGGGGGGCCTCCCAAGAGACCCAGTACTTC. This sequence encodes CASSPRGGASQETQYF.

This clone was seen once. This sequence joins TRBV21-1 and TRBJ2-1; the table's D call, TRBD1, has no DNA check behind it. TRBV21-1 is a pseudogene locus. The CDR3 length is 13 residues. The CDR3 is CASSKGPQGQKFF. CDR3 DNA: TGTGCCAGCAGCAAAGGGCCACAGGGTCAGAAGTTCTTC.

CDR3 sequence: CASRTQGTDTQYF. The CDR3 DNA sequence: TGTGCCAGCAGAACACAGGGCACAGATACGCAGTATTTT. The gene calls are TRBV7-2 and TRBJ2-3, with a weak D call TRBD1 (5 bases). CDR3 size: 13 residues. Per the germline V gene, CDR1 is SGHTA and CDR2 is FQGNSA. Trimming shortened V by 6 bases and J by 1 base, and 8 bases separated the two germline ends.

This clone has just a few counts. The V gene is TRBV19, the J gene TRBJ2-7; D remains ambiguous. CDR1 is LNHDA and CDR2 is SQIVND in the germline V gene (reference sequence). With 6 bases removed from V and 0 bases from J, the gap between germline ends came to 9 bases. The CDR3 has 13 residues. CDR3 coding DNA: TGTGCCAGTAGGAGGACGGACTCCTACGAGCAGTACTTC. This codes for CASRRTDSYEQYF.

J is TRBJ2-7 and V is TRBV7-3, with 14 bases fitting TRBD2. Germline V gene lookup returns CDR1 SGHTA and CDR2 FQGTGA. Trimming cost V 5 bases and J 3 bases; bases outside gene matches: 9. CDR3 length: 17 amino acids. Here the CDR3 reads CASSPLKGLAGVYEQYF. Written as DNA, the CDR3 is TGTGCCAGCAGCCCACTTAAGGGACTAGCGGGAGTCTACGAGCAGTACTTC. The variable domain in full, completed from reference TRBV7-3 and TRBJ2-7, reads GAGVSQTPSNKVTEKGKYVELRCDPISGHTALYWYRQSLGQGPEFLIYFQGTGAADDSGLPNDRFFAVRPEGSVSTLKIQRTERGDSAVYLCASSPLKGLAGVYEQYFGPGTRLTVT.

The chain employs TRBV10-3 and TRBJ1-2, with 7 bases matching TRBD1. CDR1 ENHRY and CDR2 SYGVKD come from the germline V gene. The CDR3 contains 13 residues. V dropped 5 bases and J dropped 3; count of bases not matched to a gene: 3. The chain's CDR3 is CAISLGTDYGYTF. CDR3 DNA sequence: TGTGCCATCAGTCTTGGGACAGACTATGGCTACACCTTC.